This T cell receptor beta chain was identified during a study of blood T cell repertoires in COVID-19. Turning to the study itself: From T cells, B-cell-depleted T cells, or PBMCs came the material, which was cDNA or gDNA.

CDR1 is DFQATT, CDR2 SNEGSKA, per germline (reference sequence). The CDR3 is 10 amino acids. Trimming stripped 6 bases from V and 3 bases from J, with 6 bases between. Clones were read by immunoSEQ multiplex PCR, and TCRdb kept only the in-frame ones, dropping some. The profile shows around 65,000 clones, 75% to 80% of them singletons. The sample comprised peripheral blood. The TCR comes from a human donor in a cohort sampled during active COVID-19. This chain connects TRBV20-1 to TRBJ2-7; D is uncertain. CDR3 amino acids: CSAFSYEQYF. Written as DNA, the CDR3 is TGCAGTGCCTTTAGCTACGAGCAGTACTTC.